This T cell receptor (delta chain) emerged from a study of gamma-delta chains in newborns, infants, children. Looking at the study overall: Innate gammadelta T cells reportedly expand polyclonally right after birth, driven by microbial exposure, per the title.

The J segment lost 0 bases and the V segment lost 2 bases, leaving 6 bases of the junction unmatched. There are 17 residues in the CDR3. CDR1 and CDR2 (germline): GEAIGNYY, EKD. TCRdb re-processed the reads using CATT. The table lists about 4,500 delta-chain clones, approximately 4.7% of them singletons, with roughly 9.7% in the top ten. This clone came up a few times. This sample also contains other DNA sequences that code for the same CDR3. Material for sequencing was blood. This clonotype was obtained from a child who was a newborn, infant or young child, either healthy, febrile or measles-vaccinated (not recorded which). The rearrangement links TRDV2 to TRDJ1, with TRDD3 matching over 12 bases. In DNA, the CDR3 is TGTGCCTGTGACATACTGGGGGATACAAAGTACACCGATAAACTCATCTTT. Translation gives CACDILGDTKYTDKLIF.